This entry lists 19 T cell receptor beta chains sequenced from one sample in a study of shared clonotypes between healthy human individuals. Sequencing was performed with immunoSEQ multiplex PCR; in TCRdb, only in-frame clones are kept and a portion is missing. The sample lists 2.5 million or so clones, around nine tenths seen once, with over 0.12% in the top ten. The sequencing input was naive CD4+ T cells sorted from blood. Subset noted: CD45RA+ positively selected. The receptor set was obtained from a man younger than 35 in good health.

The V and J genes are TRBV10-3 and TRBJ2-1; D call uncertain. V was cut by 5 bases and J by 0 bases, with 17 bases left in between. CDR1 and CDR2 from the germline V gene are ENHRY and SYGVKD. This CDR3 comprises 17 residues. This CDR3 reads CAISPDNPQSSYNEQFF. DNA for the CDR3: TGTGCCATCAGTCCCGATAACCCACAGAGCTCCTACAATGAGCAGTTCTTC.

The V and J genes are TRBV7-9 and TRBJ2-6; possible D gene TRBD2, 7 bases. The V gene's germline CDR1 is SEHNR and CDR2 FQNEAQ (reference sequence). V lost 6 bases and J 2 bases, leaving 14 bases between the germline ends. The CDR3 covers 16 residues. The CDR3 here is CASSYRGAAGANVLTF. In nucleotides, the CDR3 is TGTGCCAGCAGTTACCGGGGGGCCGCTGGGGCCAACGTCCTGACTTTC.

J is TRBJ2-7 and V is TRBV27; no clear D. The germline CDR1 and CDR2 sequences are MNHEY and SMNVEV (reference sequence). V lost 6 bases and J 2 bases, leaving 17 bases between the germline ends. The CDR3 loop spans 15 amino acids. CDR3 in amino acids: CASSSLDKLTYEQYF. CDR3 coding DNA: TGTGCCAGCAGCTCCCTAGATAAACTCACCTACGAGCAGTACTTC.

This clone was seen only a few times. The chain couples TRBV30 to TRBJ1-1; D remains ambiguous. The germline V and J ends were trimmed by 2 bases and 7 bases, with 8 bases remaining between them. In germline, CDR1 is GTSNPN, CDR2 SVGIG (reference sequence). The CDR3 loop spans 11 amino acids. The CDR3: CAWSTDGEAFF. Written as DNA, the CDR3 is TGTGCCTGGAGTACCGACGGTGAAGCTTTCTTT. The full variable domain, in which reference TRBV30 and TRBJ1-1 provide the parts outside the CDR3, is SQTIHQWPATLVQPVGSPLSLECTVEGTSNPNLYWYRQAAGRGLQLLFYSVGIGQISSEVPQNLSASRPQDRQFILSSKKLLLSDSGFYLCAWSTDGEAFFGQGTRLTVV.

This chain connects TRBV2 to TRBJ1-5; TRBD1 matches at 7 bases. CDR3 size: 17 residues. Germline V lookup: CDR1 SNHLY, CDR2 FYNNEI. Losses at the gene ends were 1 base for V and 6 bases for J; bases not matched to a gene: 12. The CDR3, as DNA: TGTGCCAGCAGTGAAGTCTGGAGGACAGGCGTGGGTCAGCCCCAGCATTTT. Amino acid sequence: CASSEVWRTGVGQPQHF.

The rearrangement uses TRBV7-9 and TRBJ1-2, with 10 nucleotides matching TRBD1. CDR1 is SEHNR, CDR2 FQNEAQ, per germline (reference sequence). V lost 8 bases and J lost 0; bases outside the gene matches: 6. The CDR3 spans 15 residues. CDR3 bases: TGTGCCAGCTTATTGACAGGGGGCGCTAACTATGGCTACACCTTC. This sequence encodes CASLLTGGANYGYTF.

The chain has TRBV5-1 and TRBJ1-2, with 8 nucleotides matching TRBD1. Trimming removed 4 bases from V and 0 bases from J; junction bases left unmatched: 5. CDR3 length equals 15 residues. Germline V CDR1 and CDR2: SGHRS, YFSETQ. The CDR3 spells CASSTGQGPNYGYTF. The CDR3 DNA sequence: TGCGCCAGCAGCACCGGACAGGGACCTAACTATGGCTACACCTTC.

The chain couples TRBV4-3 to TRBJ2-3, with TRBD2 matching 11 bases. V shed 4 bases and J 2 bases; nucleotides not matched to a gene: 5. The CDR3 extends over 16 amino acids. Germline assignment: CDR1 LGHNA and CDR2 YSLEER. The CDR3 DNA sequence: TGCGCCAGCAGCCTAGGGACTAGCGGAATCACAGATACGCAGTATTTT. Translation: CASSLGTSGITDTQYF.

The chain combines TRBV18 with TRBJ2-7, with D perhaps assigned TRBD1 or TRBD2 (5 bases each). Germline V lookup: CDR1 KGHSH, CDR2 LQKENI. The CDR3 consists of 15 residues. V was cut by 3 bases and J by 2 bases, with 14 bases left in between. This CDR3 reads CASSPGDTHAYEQYF. In DNA form, the CDR3 reads TGTGCCAGCTCACCGGGGGATACCCATGCCTACGAGCAGTACTTC.

The chain links TRBV11-2 to TRBJ2-5; D is tentatively TRBD1 or TRBD2 (5 bases each). The CDR3 is 18 residues long. V was cut by 1 base and J by 2 bases, with 20 bases left in between. CDR1 SGHAT and CDR2 FQNNGV come from the germline V gene. CDR3 protein: CASSLARGVRGGQETQYF. The CDR3 bases are TGTGCCAGCAGCTTAGCGCGAGGGGTTCGTGGAGGACAAGAGACCCAGTACTTC.

This clone was counted between two and nine times. The chain has TRBV11-2 and TRBJ1-6; D gene ambiguous. CDR3 length: 13 amino acids. V shed 5 bases and J shed 15 bases, with 17 bases lying between them. Germline V gene lookup returns CDR1 SGHAT and CDR2 FQNNGV. The CDR3 DNA reads TGTGCCAGCAGCATTAGTACACCGGCACTCCTCCACTTT. This encodes CASSISTPALLHF.

For this clone: Other DNA sequences within the sample encode an identical CDR3. The rearrangement uses TRBV6-5 and TRBJ2-7; D ambiguous. The CDR3 runs 13 residues. The germline V and J ends were trimmed by 4 bases and 0 bases, with 7 bases remaining between them. Germline lookup yields CDR1 MNHEY and CDR2 SVGAGI. The CDR3 loop reads CASSLQSSYEQYF. In nucleotides, the CDR3 is TGTGCCAGCAGTTTACAGAGCTCCTACGAGCAGTACTTC.

In DNA form, the CDR3 reads TGTGCCAGTTGTGGGGGCCATGGCAATCAGCCCCAGCATTTT. This translates into CASCGGHGNQPQHF. This chain uses TRBV6-1 with TRBJ1-5; D perhaps matches TRBD1 (6 bases). The CDR3 is 14 amino acids. Germline V gene data show CDR1 as MNHNS and CDR2 as SASEGT. Trimming took 9 bases from V and 2 from J, leaving 14 bases between them.

This sequence joins TRBV9 and TRBJ2-3, with unresolved D. The length of the CDR3 is 14 residues. Germline V lookup: CDR1 SGDLS, CDR2 YYNGEE. V dropped 0 bases and J dropped 5 bases, with 10 bases sitting between them. The CDR3 loop is CASSVGPVLDTQYF. CDR3 nucleotide sequence: TGTGCCAGCAGCGTAGGGCCTGTCCTAGATACGCAGTATTTT.

Written as DNA, the CDR3 is TGCGCCAGCAGTGCCGGACTAGCGGGACGGGATGAGCAGTTCTTC. Amino acid sequence: CASSAGLAGRDEQFF. This sequence joins TRBV5-1 and TRBJ2-1; TRBD2 matches at 12 bases. The CDR3 runs to 15 residues. CDR1 SGHRS and CDR2 YFSETQ come from the germline V gene. With V trimmed by 5 bases and J by 8 bases, 8 bases remained unmatched.

The V call is TRBV19, the J call TRBJ1-2, with a weak D call TRBD1 (5 bases). The CDR3 length is 14 residues. V lost 3 bases to trimming and J lost 7 bases, with 15 bases between them. Germline values: CDR1 LNHDA, CDR2 SQIVND (reference sequence). CDR3 in amino acids: CASSIWSQGSGYTF. As DNA, the CDR3 is TGTGCCAGTAGTATCTGGAGCCAGGGCTCTGGCTACACCTTC.

Regarding this clone: The same CDR3 arises from other DNA sequences in this sample as well. This chain uses TRBV19 with TRBJ2-3; 8 bases are a match to TRBD2. The V gene end was trimmed by 6 bases and the J gene end by 0 bases; junction bases not matched to a gene: 5. This CDR3 has 15 residues. Germline CDR1 is LNHDA and CDR2 is SQIVND (reference sequence). CDR3 loop: CASSATSGSTDTQYF. The CDR3 DNA reads as TGTGCCAGTAGCGCAACTAGCGGCAGCACAGATACGCAGTATTTT.

The V call is TRBV30, the J call TRBJ2-5; 8 bases agree with TRBD2. V dropped 0 bases and J dropped 13; count of bases not matched to a gene: 7. This CDR3 is 12 amino acids long. Germline V lookup: CDR1 GTSNPN, CDR2 SVGIG (reference sequence). CDR3 DNA sequence: TGTGCCTGGAGTGTACTTGCGGGGGGTTGGTACTTC. Residues: CAWSVLAGGWYF. The whole variable domain, filled in from reference TRBV30 and TRBJ2-5, reads SQTIHQWPATLVQPVGSPLSLECTVEGTSNPNLYWYRQAAGRGLQLLFYSVGIGQISSEVPQNLSASRPQDRQFILSSKKLLLSDSGFYLCAWSVLAGGWYFGPGTRLLVL.

The chain carries TRBV14 and TRBJ1-6; D ambiguous. V was cut by 1 base and J by 9 bases, with 4 bases left in between. Germline lookup yields CDR1 SGHDN and CDR2 FVKESK. The CDR3 is 12 amino acids. CDR3 bases: TGTGCCAGCAGCCAAGGGTTTTCACCCCTCCACTTT. Translating gives CASSQGFSPLHF. Full variable domain (missing parts from reference TRBV14 and TRBJ1-6): EAGVTQFPSHSVIEKGQTVTLRCDPISGHDNLYWYRRVMGKEIKFLLHFVKESKQDESGMPNNRFLAERTGGTYSTLKVQPAELEDSGVYFCASSQGFSPLHFGNGTRLTVT.